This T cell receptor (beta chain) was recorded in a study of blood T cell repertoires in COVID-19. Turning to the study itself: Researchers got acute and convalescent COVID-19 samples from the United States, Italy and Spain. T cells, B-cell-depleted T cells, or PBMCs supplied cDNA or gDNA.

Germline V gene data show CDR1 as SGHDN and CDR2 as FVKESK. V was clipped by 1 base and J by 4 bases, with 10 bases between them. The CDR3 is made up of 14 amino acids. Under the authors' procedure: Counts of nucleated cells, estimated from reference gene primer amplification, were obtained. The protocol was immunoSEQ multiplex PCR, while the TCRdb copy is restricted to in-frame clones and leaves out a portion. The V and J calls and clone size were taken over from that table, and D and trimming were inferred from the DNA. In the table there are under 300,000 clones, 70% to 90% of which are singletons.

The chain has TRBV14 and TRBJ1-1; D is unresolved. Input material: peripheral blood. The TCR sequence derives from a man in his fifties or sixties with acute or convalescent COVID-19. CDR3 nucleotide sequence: TGTGCCAGCAGCCAAGCGGGGTGGAGCACTGAAGCTTTCTTT. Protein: CASSQAGWSTEAFF.